The 5 T cell receptor beta chains presented below share a single source sample, sequenced in a study of T cells in Graves' hyperthyroidism and ophthalmopathy. RNA transcripts were the template for amplifying TCR beta CDR3 regions. The study used the HTBI primer set for a first-round RT-PCR of the TCR CDR3. TCRdb ran MiXCR on the multiplex PCR reads and lists one entry per CDR3 protein. The data contain hundreds of thousands of distinct CDR3 sequences, around 15% of them singletons. Sequencing was performed on blood. These receptor sequences come from a woman in her thirties with Graves' hyperthyroidism.

Notes on this clonotype: This may come from a read error, since a much larger clone is one base off. V gene TRBV11-2 combines with J gene TRBJ2-1; TRBD2 agrees at 8 bases. The end of the DNA aligns better with TRBJ2-7, so the J call may be wrong. CDR3 length: 16 amino acids. The germline V gene encodes CDR1 SGHAT and CDR2 FQNNGV. This chain's CDR3 is CASSSRTTSAYNEQYF. CDR3 coding DNA: TGTGCCAGCAGCTCCCGAACGACTAGCGCCTACAATGAGCAGTACTTC.

The chain uses TRBV30 and TRBJ2-4, with no clear D. Trimming pared 8 bases from V and 10 bases from J, leaving 21 bases between. From germline, CDR1 is GTSNPN and CDR2 SVGIG (reference sequence). The CDR3 contains 13 residues. CDR3 in amino acids: CASSLDSPRIQYF. CDR3 DNA: TGTGCCAGTAGCCTAGACTCGCCAAGGATTCAGTACTTC.

This clonotype was recorded at least ten times. This sequence joins TRBV29-1 and TRBJ2-3; 15 nucleotides match TRBD2. Unmatched junction bases numbered 3, after V lost 3 bases and J lost 2 bases. This CDR3 spans 16 amino acids. Germline CDR1 is SQVTM and CDR2 is ANQGSEA. Here the CDR3 reads CSVEGLAGGTTDTQYF. The CDR3 coding sequence is TGCAGCGTTGAGGGACTAGCGGGAGGAACCACAGATACGCAGTATTTT.

This clonotype has a count of ten or more. V is TRBV12-3 or TRBV12-4 and J is TRBJ1-2, with D maybe TRBD1 (6 bases). Trimming left V 5 bases short and J 14 bases short, with 18 bases between. This CDR3 comprises 12 residues. The CDR3 DNA follows: TGTGCCAGCAGTCCAGGGGACCGCTCGTTTACCTTC. This encodes CASSPGDRSFTF.

This clonotype was recorded a few times. V gene TRBV5-1 combines with J gene TRBJ2-2; D is unresolved. CDR3 length: 14 residues. The germline V gene has CDR1 SGHRS and CDR2 YFSETQ. Trimming stripped 6 bases from V and 1 base from J, with 10 bases between. CDR3: CASKPRENTGELFF. CDR3 DNA: TGCGCCAGCAAGCCCCGAGAGAACACCGGGGAGCTGTTTTTT.